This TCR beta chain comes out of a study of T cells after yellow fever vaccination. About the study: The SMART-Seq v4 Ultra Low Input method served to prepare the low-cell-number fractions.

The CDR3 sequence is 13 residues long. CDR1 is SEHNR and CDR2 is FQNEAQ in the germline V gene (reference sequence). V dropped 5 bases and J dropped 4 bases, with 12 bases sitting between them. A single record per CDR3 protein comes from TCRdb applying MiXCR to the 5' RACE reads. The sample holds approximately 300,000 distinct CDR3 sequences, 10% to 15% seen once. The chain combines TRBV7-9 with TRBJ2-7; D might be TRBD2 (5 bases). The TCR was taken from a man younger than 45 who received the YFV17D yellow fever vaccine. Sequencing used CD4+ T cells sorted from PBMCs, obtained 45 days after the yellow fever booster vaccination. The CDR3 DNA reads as TGTGCCAGCAGCCTTAGACGGGATTACGAGCAGTACTTC. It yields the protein CASSLRRDYEQYF.